A selection of T cell receptor beta chains follows, all from one sample in a study of beta chain features in type 1 diabetes. Method: immunoSEQ multiplex PCR; TCRdb's copy keeps in-frame clones and lacks some. This sample yields 150,000 to 200,000 clones, of which over 6% are seen a single time; 0.5% belongs to the top ten. The sample taken for sequencing was central memory CD4+ T cells from blood. These receptors were collected from a man in his late teens or twenties with type 1 diabetes. Both conserved end residues are part of each CDR3. A D gene is named only where the DNA matches it firmly. The size of a clone is reported for some rows only, either as once, few or many, or as a class for expanded clones.

clone size	D gene	V gene	J gene	CDR3 protein	CDR3 DNA
few	TRBD1	TRBV28	TRBJ2-7	CASGGQSNEQYF	TGTGCCAGCGGGGGACAGAGTAACGAGCAGTACTTC
.	TRBD1	TRBV4-1	TRBJ1-2	CASSSLRDRGPRGYTF	TGCGCCAGCAGCTCCCTCCGGGACAGGGGGCCTCGTGGCTACACCTTC
.	.	TRBV4-1	TRBJ1-2	CASSGGGGHLSNYGYTF	TGCGCCAGCAGCGGGGGAGGGGGTCACCTCTCGAACTATGGCTACACCTTC
.	TRBD2	TRBV18	TRBJ2-3	CASSPRTSAGTDTQYF	TGTGCCAGCTCACCACGGACTAGCGCGGGCACAGATACGCAGTATTTT
few	.	TRBV18	TRBJ1-1	CASSLTGTPTEAFF	TGTGCCAGCTCACTGACCGGGACACCAACTGAAGCTTTCTTT
few	.	TRBV11-2	TRBJ1-2	CASSVSSYGYTF	TGTGCCAGCAGCGTTTCGTCCTATGGCTACACCTTC
few	.	TRBV5-5	TRBJ1-1	CASSLAFSRRTEAFF	TGTGCCAGCAGCTTGGCTTTTTCCCGGAGGACTGAAGCTTTCTTT
few	.	TRBV6-5	TRBJ2-1	CAIGGSGNEQFF	TGTGCCATCGGGGGAAGTGGAAATGAGCAGTTCTTC
few	.	TRBV5-4	TRBJ2-3	CASSFHLVPPDTQYF	TGTGCCAGCAGCTTTCATCTAGTCCCCCCAGATACGCAGTATTTT
.	.	TRBV2	TRBJ1-1	CAGSTENTEAFF	TGTGCCGGAAGTACAGAGAACACTGAAGCTTTCTTT
.	.	TRBV28	TRBJ2-1	CASTPSGLGNYNEQFF	TGTGCCAGCACCCCGTCGGGACTTGGGAACTACAATGAGCAGTTCTTC
few	.	TRBV9	TRBJ2-1	CASSVDLHNEQFF	TGTGCCAGCAGCGTTGACTTGCACAATGAGCAGTTCTTC
.	.	TRBV9	TRBJ2-3	CASSVVGGAGTDTQYF	TGTGCCAGCAGCGTAGTTGGGGGGGCAGGTACAGATACGCAGTATTTT
few	.	TRBV5-5	TRBJ2-7	CASSLTLMRERQYF	TGTGCCAGCAGCCTGACCCTAATGCGGGAACGGCAGTACTTC
few	TRBD1	TRBV5-1	TRBJ1-6	CASSTRTGNSPLHF	TGCGCCAGCAGCACAAGGACAGGGAATTCACCCCTCCACTTT
few	.	TRBV6-5	TRBJ1-1	CASSYGGGTEAFF	TGTGCCAGCAGTTACGGGGGGGGGACTGAAGCTTTCTTT
.	.	TRBV28	TRBJ2-1	CASSSSGTWQFF	TGTGCCAGCAGTTCCTCCGGGACTTGGCAGTTCTTC
.	TRBD2	TRBV9	TRBJ2-1	CASSGGLADYNEQFF	TGTGCCAGCAGCGGGGGACTAGCGGACTACAATGAGCAGTTCTTC